This entry is about one TCR beta chain. This sample stems from a study of blood T cell repertoires in COVID-19. On the study more broadly: Collection of acute and convalescent COVID-19 samples took place in the United States, Italy and Spain. PBMCs, B-cell-depleted T cells, or T cells provided the cDNA or gDNA that made up the material.

Per the study methods: Reference gene primer amplification in the assay estimated nucleated cell counts. Libraries were prepared by immunoSEQ multiplex PCR; TCRdb keeps only in-frame clonotypes and omits some of them. V and J calls and clone size come straight from that table; D and trimming were deduced from the DNA. The data contain approximately 110,000 clones, approximately 84% of them singletons. The germline V gene encodes CDR1 MDHEN and CDR2 SYDVKM. This CDR3 region has 16 residues. The V end lost 7 bases, the J end lost 4 bases, and 20 bases lay between the germline ends. This TCR was recovered from a woman in her forties or fifties with acute or convalescent COVID-19. Material for sequencing was peripheral blood. The chain employs TRBV28 and TRBJ1-3; D may be TRBD1 (5 bases). The CDR3 DNA is TGTGCCAGCACCAAGGGCGCAGGGCGAGGCGGAAACACCATATATTTT. It specifies CASTKGAGRGGNTIYF.